Listed here are 21 T cell receptor beta chains from one sample, sequenced in a study of blood T cells in healthy people across ages. Primers used in a second PCR of about 6 to 12 cycles were a sample-barcoded 5' primer and a J-beta primer mix. From the 5' RACE reads, TCRdb called clonotypes with MiXCR, one entry per CDR3 protein. The table records about 1.6 million distinct CDR3 sequences, almost 35% of them present only once. Sequences were obtained from blood. These receptors were collected from a woman between 25 and 40 years old in good health.

This clonotype appeared many times. The chain couples TRBV12-3 or TRBV12-4 to TRBJ1-2, with no clear D. CDR3 length: 12 amino acids. V was trimmed by 1 base and J by 3 bases, leaving 3 bases between them. For the CDR3, the DNA is TGTGCCAGCAGTTTAGGGTACTATGGCTACACCTTC. Its protein product is CASSLGYYGYTF.

This chain uses TRBV9 with TRBJ1-6; D perhaps matches TRBD1 (5 bases). This CDR3 is 16 amino acids long. Germline assignment: CDR1 SGDLS and CDR2 YYNGEE. Trimming pared 2 bases from V and 7 bases from J, leaving 16 bases between. The CDR3 DNA reads TGTGCCAGCAGCGTTGACTCCGGGACCATGAATTCACCCCTCCACTTT. Amino acids: CASSVDSGTMNSPLHF.

The chain joins TRBV27 to TRBJ2-3, with 7 bases lining up with TRBD1. This CDR3 is built from 15 residues. Germline V gives CDR1 MNHEY, CDR2 SMNVEV (reference sequence). With 5 bases clipped from V and 2 bases from J, the junction kept 7 bases outside the gene matches. The CDR3 reads CASSTTGAYTDTQYF. Written as DNA, the CDR3 is TGTGCCAGCAGTACAACAGGGGCCTACACAGATACGCAGTATTTT.

V and J are TRBV30 and TRBJ2-7; D possibly corresponds to TRBD2 (6 bases). The ends were cut back, 0 bases at V and 5 bases at J, with 14 bases in the middle. Germline V CDR1 and CDR2: GTSNPN, SVGIG (reference sequence). The CDR3 has 14 residues. The CDR3 DNA follows: TGTGCCTGGAGTGTAGAGTCGGGGGACCACGAGCAGTACTTC. Encoded protein: CAWSVESGDHEQYF.

The chain is built from TRBV12-3 or TRBV12-4 and TRBJ1-5; tentative D call: TRBD1 (6 bases). The V gene lost 1 base and the J gene lost 6 bases, with 16 bases spanning the gap. The CDR3 consists of 16 residues. CDR3 sequence reads: CASSLVPWSGAQPQHF. CDR3 DNA: TGTGCCAGCAGTTTAGTTCCCTGGTCGGGGGCTCAGCCCCAGCATTTT.

Of note for this clonotype: Germline and junction disagree at one end, which may indicate a read error. V is TRBV5-1 and J is TRBJ2-1; 7 nucleotides match TRBD1. Germline CDR1 reads SGHRS; CDR2 reads YFSETQ. The CDR3 is 14 residues long. The CDR3 region has the DNA TGCGCCAGCAGCCGGGACAGCCCCAGCAATAAGCAGTTCTTC. Its protein product is CASSRDSPSNKQFF.

The V and J genes are TRBV20-1 and TRBJ1-2; a possible D gene is TRBD1 (6 bases). This CDR3 region has 18 residues. Per the germline V gene, CDR1 is DFQATT and CDR2 is SNEGSKA (reference sequence). Deletions cut 3 bases from V and 4 bases from J, with 27 bases between. CDR3 DNA: TGCAGTGCTAGTTTGAGGGCGGGGGCCGAAAACCTGGGCTATGGCTACACCTTC. Encoded protein: CSASLRAGAENLGYGYTF.

The sample holds a few counts of this clonotype. J is TRBJ2-1 and V is TRBV12-3 or TRBV12-4; D gene uncertain. This CDR3 comprises 14 residues. V shed 1 base and J shed 4 bases, with 8 bases lying between them. CDR3: CASSLGSYYNEQFF. CDR3 sequence (DNA): TGTGCCAGCAGTTTAGGGTCTTATTACAATGAGCAGTTCTTC.

This clonotype has at least ten counts. The chain joins TRBV5-1 to TRBJ2-1; perhaps TRBD1 as D (6 bases). Germline V CDR1 and CDR2: SGHRS, YFSETQ. The CDR3 contains 15 residues. With 0 bases removed from V and 6 bases from J, the gap between germline ends came to 13 bases. The CDR3 reads CASSLGGTSANEQFF. The CDR3 DNA reads TGCGCCAGCAGCTTGGGTGGGACATCCGCCAATGAGCAGTTCTTC.

This clonotype was seen only a few times. The chain joins TRBV9 to TRBJ1-1, with a weak D call TRBD1 (5 bases). CDR3 size: 12 residues. Germline CDR1 reads SGDLS; CDR2 reads YYNGEE. The V gene lost 3 bases and the J gene lost 8 bases, with 11 bases spanning the gap. The DNA of the CDR3 is TGTGCCAGCAGCGCTACGTGGGGGGAAGCTTTCTTT. Translating it yields CASSATWGEAFF.

The chain couples TRBV15 to TRBJ2-7; D uncertain. Matching the DNA end better, TRBJ2-5 makes the J call doubtful. Germline V gene data show CDR1 as LNHNV and CDR2 as YYDKDF (reference sequence). The CDR3 covers 16 residues. DNA for the CDR3: TGTGCCACCAGCAGAGGGATTGACTCAAACCAAGAGACCCAGTACTTC. As protein: CATSRGIDSNQETQYF.

This clonotype has only a few counts. The chain combines TRBV7-7 with TRBJ2-5; D gene ambiguous. The DNA end lines up better with TRBJ2-7; the J call may be wrong. This CDR3 comprises 13 residues. Germline CDR1 reads SSHAT; CDR2 reads FNYEAQ (reference sequence). CDR3 in DNA: TGTGCCAGCAGCTTAGACCGGGTAAACGAGCAGTACTTC. Translated, it gives CASSLDRVNEQYF.

There are a few counts of this clonotype. The chain combines TRBV12-3 or TRBV12-4 with TRBJ1-1, with a tentative D call TRBD1 (6 bases). V lost 4 bases, J lost 5 bases, and 14 bases lay in between. The CDR3 runs 14 residues. CDR3 sequence reads: CASSSWDTGTEAFF. The CDR3 bases are TGTGCCAGCAGTTCATGGGACACAGGGACTGAAGCTTTCTTT.

This clonotype was seen repeatedly, ten times or more. The chain uses TRBV30 and TRBJ2-4, with 10 positions matching TRBD2. V lost 4 bases, J lost 9 bases, and 9 bases stayed unmatched. This CDR3 region has 14 residues. Germline-derived CDR1 and CDR2 are GTSNPN and SVGIG (reference sequence). The CDR3 loop is CAWTQTSGTAIQYF. The CDR3 nucleotides read TGTGCCTGGACCCAAACTAGCGGGACCGCCATTCAGTACTTC.

This clonotype was seen only a few times. The chain recombines TRBV5-1 with TRBJ2-7, with 9 positions matching TRBD2. V dropped 4 bases and J dropped 3; count of bases not matched to a gene: 14. CDR1 and CDR2 from the germline V gene are SGHRS and YFSETQ. The CDR3 length is 17 residues. This CDR3 reads CASSPGGGGLAHYEQYF. CDR3 bases: TGCGCCAGCAGCCCCGGAGGAGGGGGACTAGCACACTACGAGCAGTACTTC. The variable domain in full, with the rest retrieved from reference TRBV5-1 and TRBJ2-7, is KAGVTQTPRYLIKTRGQQVTLSCSPISGHRSVSWYQQTPGQGLQFLFEYFSETQRNKGNFPGRFSGRQFSNSRSEMNVSTLELGDSALYLCASSPGGGGLAHYEQYFGPGTRLTVT.

About this clonotype itself: A much larger clonotype is one base distant, so this may be a read error. The rearrangement uses TRBV7-8 and TRBJ2-7, with 11 nucleotides matching TRBD1. This CDR3 has 16 amino acids. The germline V gene encodes CDR1 SGHVS and CDR2 FQNEAQ. With 8 bases clipped from V and 4 bases from J, the junction kept 13 bases outside the gene matches. The chain's CDR3 is CASGAGQGATSYEQYF. Here the CDR3 DNA reads TGTGCCAGCGGCGCCGGACAGGGGGCTACTTCATACGAGCAGTACTTC.

This clonotype was counted only a few times. The genes are TRBV5-6 and TRBJ1-4, with 8 bases lining up with TRBD1. The germline V gene has CDR1 SGHDT and CDR2 YYEEEE. The CDR3 is 14 residues long. With V trimmed by 5 bases and J by 7 bases, 7 bases remained unmatched. CDR3 region: CASRLRTGSEKLFF. The CDR3 coding sequence is TGTGCCAGCAGGTTGAGGACAGGGAGTGAAAAACTGTTTTTT.

This clonotype was detected a few times. The chain joins TRBV29-1 to TRBJ1-5; D is uncertain. The length of the CDR3 is 13 residues. From germline, CDR1 is SQVTM and CDR2 ANQGSEA. The CDR3 loop is CRLKIPVKEPQHF. CDR3 DNA: TGCAGGCTGAAGATCCCAGTCAAGGAGCCCCAGCATTTT. Looking up the rest from reference TRBV29-1 and TRBJ1-5 gives the full variable domain: SAVISQKPSRDICQRGTSLTIQCQVDSQVTMMFWYRQQPGQSLTLIATANQGSEATYESGFVIDKFPISRPNLTFSTLTVSNMSPEDSSIYLCRLKIPVKEPQHFGDGTRLSIL.

This chain's CDR3 is CASRHLNSASITGELFF. CDR3 DNA sequence: TGTGCCAGCAGACATCTTAATAGCGCCTCGATCACCGGGGAGCTGTTTTTT. The chain is built from TRBV2 and TRBJ2-2; D is perhaps TRBD2 (5 bases). The CDR3 is 17 amino acids. Germline assignment: CDR1 SNHLY and CDR2 FYNNEI. V lost 6 bases and J 4 bases, leaving 21 bases between the germline ends.

This clonotype was detected many times. The rearrangement uses TRBV20-1 and TRBJ2-6, with a possible D match to TRBD2 (5 bases). V was shortened by 5 bases and J by 4 bases, with 12 bases between the two germline ends. This CDR3 has 14 residues. Looked up from germline, CDR1 is DFQATT and CDR2 is SNEGSKA (reference sequence). The CDR3 region has the DNA TGCAGTGCTTGGGGAGTGGCCGGGGCCAACGTCCTGACTTTC. This sequence encodes CSAWGVAGANVLTF.

The chain joins TRBV24-1 to TRBJ1-2; no clear D gene. The ends were cut back, 1 base at V and 4 bases at J, with 6 bases in the middle. The CDR3 runs to 13 residues. CDR1 and CDR2 (germline): KGHDR, SFDVKD. As DNA, the CDR3 is TGTGCCACCAGTGATTTCACCGGCTATGGCTACACCTTC. Its translation: CATSDFTGYGYTF.